Listed here are 14 T cell receptor beta chains from one sample, sequenced in a study of T-cell reconstitution after alpha-beta-depleted transplantation in children. TCRbeta library construction was performed incorporating unique molecular identifiers. TCRdb re-derived calls from the PCR reads in MiXCR, one entry per CDR3 protein. Found here are some 500,000 distinct CDR3 sequences, 32% of them singletons; the top ten hold approximately 2.3%. The material sequenced was PBMCs from the stem cell graft donor, taken from the stem cell graft. These receptors originate from a human donor who donated a stem cell graft to a child with aplastic anemia.

The genes are TRBV7-2 and TRBJ2-5; no definite D call. Between the trimmed V and J ends, which lost 1 base and 2 bases, there was a span of 14 bases. The CDR3 is made up of 16 amino acids. The germline V gene encodes CDR1 SGHTA and CDR2 FQGNSA. The CDR3, as DNA: TGTGCCAGCAGCTTAGAAGCGCTCCGGCGGCAAGAGACCCAGTACTTC. It codes for CASSLEALRRQETQYF. Full variable domain (rest looked up from reference TRBV7-2 and TRBJ2-5): GAGVSQSPSNKVTEKGKDVELRCDPISGHTALYWYRQSLGQGLEFLIYFQGNSAPDKSGLPSDRFSAERTGGSVSTLTIQRTQQEDSAVYLCASSLEALRRQETQYFGPGTRLLVL.

This clonotype was observed a few times. This chain links TRBV7-9 with TRBJ2-1, with TRBD1 identical over 8 bases. V gave up 5 bases and J gave up 6 bases; unmatched junction bases: 6. The CDR3 runs to 14 residues. CDR1 and CDR2 (germline): SEHNR, FQNEAQ (reference sequence). Here the CDR3 reads CASSAQGAGNEQFF. CDR3 DNA: TGTGCCAGCAGCGCCCAGGGGGCGGGCAATGAGCAGTTCTTC.

CDR3 in DNA: TGTGCCAGCAGCCAAGAAATTACGGGCTATCGAGAGACCCAGTACTTC. This gives the protein CASSQEITGYRETQYF. The chain is built from TRBV14 and TRBJ2-5; the D is unclear. Trimming cost V 0 bases and J 4 bases, with 15 bases left between them. The CDR3 spans 16 residues. CDR1 and CDR2 (germline): SGHDN, FVKESK.

This chain joins TRBV7-2 and TRBJ1-1; tentatively, D is TRBD1 (5 bases). Per germline, CDR1 SGHTA and CDR2 FQGNSA. The V end was cut by 1 base, the J end by 0 bases, with 15 bases between. The CDR3 consists of 17 residues. CDR3 residues: CASSLGLQAYMNTEAFF. CDR3 sequence (DNA): TGTGCCAGCAGCTTAGGGTTACAGGCTTACATGAACACTGAAGCTTTCTTT.

The gene calls are TRBV6-5 and TRBJ2-3; D is ambiguous. CDR1 and CDR2 (germline): MNHEY, SVGAGI. The CDR3 runs to 15 residues. The V end was cut by 2 bases, the J end by 2 bases, with 11 bases between. The CDR3 DNA reads as TGTGCCAGCAGTTACGGCGCGCAACCCACAGATACGCAGTATTTT. This encodes CASSYGAQPTDTQYF.

CDR3 residues: CASSFPRGARLV. In DNA, the CDR3 is TGTGCCAGCAGTTTCCCCAGGGGGGCCCGCCTGGTC. This chain connects TRBV28 to TRBJ2-7, with TRBD1 as a possible D gene (7 bases). Germline V lookup: CDR1 MDHEN, CDR2 SYDVKM. The CDR3 spans 12 residues.

This chain connects TRBV12-3 or TRBV12-4 to TRBJ2-5, with 7 nucleotides matching TRBD2. The CDR3 contains 15 residues. V trimming: 5 bases; J trimming: 4 bases; junction bases outside the gene matches: 10. The DNA of the CDR3 is TGTGCCAGCAGTCCCGCGACTAGCTTTAGAGAGACCCAGTACTTC. This sequence encodes CASSPATSFRETQYF.

This chain uses TRBV20-1 with TRBJ1-2; D may be TRBD1 (5 bases). CDR1 is DFQATT and CDR2 is SNEGSKA in the germline V gene (reference sequence). The CDR3 is 14 residues long. Trimming cost V 2 bases and J 6 bases, with 16 bases left between them. Written as DNA, the CDR3 is TGCAGTGCTAGACCTTCGGCAGGGTTGGATGGCTACACCTTC. Protein product: CSARPSAGLDGYTF.

The rearrangement joins TRBV7-7 to TRBJ2-1; D remains ambiguous. Germline V CDR1 and CDR2: SSHAT, FNYEAQ (reference sequence). CDR3 size: 15 residues. Trimming removed 2 bases at V and 0 bases at J, with 8 bases between. Here the CDR3 reads CASSLTSNSYNEQFF. In DNA, the CDR3 is TGTGCCAGCAGCTTAACGAGTAACTCCTACAATGAGCAGTTCTTC.

This rearrangement joins TRBV18 to TRBJ2-7; TRBD2 matches at 8 bases. Per germline, CDR1 KGHSH and CDR2 LQKENI. After removal of 1 base from V and 6 bases from J, the junction contained 11 bases not matched to a gene. The CDR3 spans 16 residues. The CDR3 sequence is CASSPLSGGTLSEQYF. The CDR3 region has the DNA TGTGCCAGCTCACCACTATCGGGAGGGACTCTCTCCGAGCAGTACTTC.

This clonotype showed up just a few times. The gene calls are TRBV20-1 and TRBJ2-7; 10 positions agree with TRBD2. This CDR3 has 14 amino acids. Per germline, CDR1 DFQATT and CDR2 SNEGSKA (reference sequence). Trimming cost V 3 bases and J 4 bases; bases outside gene matches: 6. CDR3 amino acids: CSARASGGSYEQYV. The CDR3 DNA sequence: TGCAGTGCTAGGGCTAGCGGGGGCTCATACGAGCAGTACGTC.

The chain has TRBV11-3 and TRBJ2-5; D is uncertain. The CDR3 is made up of 13 amino acids. Germline CDR1 and CDR2: SGHNT and YENEEA. V was cut by 8 bases and J by 6 bases, with 16 bases left in between. CDR3 region: CASGRSEKKTQYF. The CDR3 nucleotides are TGTGCCAGCGGACGAAGCGAGAAAAAGACCCAGTACTTC.

The chain recombines TRBV5-5 with TRBJ1-2, with a weak D call TRBD1 (6 bases). V lost 6 bases and J lost 3, with 15 bases in between. Per germline, CDR1 SGHKS and CDR2 YYEKEE (reference sequence). The CDR3 sequence is 14 residues long. The CDR3 coding sequence is TGTGCCAGCAAAAGAGACAGGACGGACTATGGCTACACCTTC. It yields the protein CASKRDRTDYGYTF.

This clonotype was picked up a small number of times. Here the CDR3 DNA reads TGCAGTGCTAGCGGGTCTACCTACGAGCAGTACTTC. Protein sequence: CSASGSTYEQYF. The rearrangement joins TRBV20-1 to TRBJ2-7, with no clear D. Germline loops: CDR1 DFQATT, CDR2 SNEGSKA (reference sequence). CDR3 length equals 12 residues. The V gene lost 3 bases and the J gene lost 2 bases, with 8 bases spanning the gap.